Below, 10 T cell receptor beta chains from the same sample are listed, as sequenced in a study of OX40 agonist ivuxolimab in advanced cancers. Generated by immunoSEQ multiplex PCR, the TCRdb table keeps only in-frame clones and is missing some. The data contain under 80,000 clones, 70% to 90% of them seen just once; the ten biggest clones take up around 2%. The sequenced sample was CD4+ or CD8+ T cells sorted from blood, obtained in a trial of the OX40 agonist ivuxolimab. These receptors came from an adult with an advanced solid tumor such as melanoma, head and neck, liver or kidney cancer.

The chain has TRBV7-2 and TRBJ2-3; D possibly uses TRBD1 or TRBD2 (6 bases each). V was cut by 4 bases and J by 0 bases, with 14 bases left in between. The CDR3 is 16 amino acids. Germline V gene lookup returns CDR1 SGHTA and CDR2 FQGNSA. This CDR3 is CASSSRRGTSTDTQYF. In DNA, the CDR3 is TGTGCCAGCAGCTCCCGTCGGGGGACAAGCACAGATACGCAGTATTTT.

The V gene is TRBV7-2, the J gene TRBJ2-5; D tentatively fits TRBD1 or TRBD2 (6 bases each). The CDR3 has 13 residues. Germline CDR1 is SGHTA and CDR2 is FQGNSA. V shed 2 bases and J shed 5 bases, with 9 bases lying between them. The CDR3 DNA sequence: TGTGCCAGCAGCTTACAGGGGAGGGAGACCCAGTACTTC. Protein: CASSLQGRETQYF. Filled out from reference TRBV7-2 and TRBJ2-5, the complete variable domain reads GAGVSQSPSNKVTEKGKDVELRCDPISGHTALYWYRQSLGQGLEFLIYFQGNSAPDKSGLPSDRFSAERTGGSVSTLTIQRTQQEDSAVYLCASSLQGRETQYFGPGTRLLVL.

This chain joins TRBV5-1 and TRBJ2-1; no reliable D call. From germline, CDR1 is SGHRS and CDR2 YFSETQ. V was pared by 2 bases and J by 1 base, with 13 bases between. The CDR3 consists of 16 residues. This chain's CDR3 is CASSLNSLSSYNEQFF. The DNA for the CDR3 is TGCGCCAGCAGCTTAAATAGCTTAAGTTCCTACAATGAGCAGTTCTTC.

The genes are TRBV2 and TRBJ2-7, with TRBD2 matching over 8 bases. Germline V gives CDR1 SNHLY, CDR2 FYNNEI. The CDR3 length is 13 residues. J lost 3 bases, V lost 4 bases, and 2 bases had no gene match. CDR3 bases: TGTGCCAGCAGTGGGACTAGCTTCTACGAGCAGTACTTC. It is translated as CASSGTSFYEQYF.

The rearrangement uses TRBV4-1 and TRBJ1-5; unclear D gene. This CDR3 is built from 14 residues. Per the germline V gene, CDR1 is MGHRA and CDR2 is YSYEKL. V was shortened by 4 bases and J by 1 base, with 8 bases between the two germline ends. The DNA for the CDR3 is TGCGCCAGCAGCCCCGGCGGCAGCAATCAGCCCCAGCATTTT. This translates into CASSPGGSNQPQHF.

V and J are TRBV28 and TRBJ2-1; the match to TRBD2 covers 9 bases. The CDR3 sequence is 15 residues long. The V segment lost 3 bases and the J segment 7 bases; nucleotides outside the gene matches: 7. In germline, CDR1 is MDHEN, CDR2 SYDVKM. In DNA form, the CDR3 reads TGTGCCAGCAGTTTTGGCGGGGGGGGGAGGAATGAGCAGTTCTTC. Its protein is CASSFGGGGRNEQFF. The full variable domain, with the rest looked up from reference TRBV28 and TRBJ2-1, is DVKVTQSSRYLVKRTGEKVFLECVQDMDHENMFWYRQDPGLGLRLIYFSYDVKMKEKGDIPEGYSVSREKKERFSLILESASTNQTSMYLCASSFGGGGRNEQFFGPGTRLTVL.

J is TRBJ2-5 and V is TRBV2, with TRBD2 identical over 11 bases. Germline V CDR1 and CDR2: SNHLY, FYNNEI. The CDR3 loop spans 15 amino acids. V shed 8 bases and J 5 bases; nucleotides not matched to a gene: 10. CDR3 amino acids: CASLDSGGAGETQYF. DNA of the CDR3: TGTGCCAGCTTGGATAGCGGGGGGGCCGGCGAGACCCAGTACTTC. Full variable domain (missing parts from reference TRBV2 and TRBJ2-5): EPEVTQTPSHQVTQMGQEVILRCVPISNHLYFYWYRQILGQKVEFLVSFYNNEISEKSEIFDDQFSVERPDGSNFTLKIRSTKLEDSAMYFCASLDSGGAGETQYFGPGTRLLVL.

The rearrangement links TRBV2 to TRBJ1-4, with D perhaps TRBD1 (5 bases). CDR1 and CDR2 from the germline V gene are SNHLY and FYNNEI. Trimming shortened V by 6 bases and J by 6 bases, and 17 bases separated the two germline ends. This CDR3 spans 15 amino acids. DNA for the CDR3: TGTGCCAGCAGCCGCAAGACCGGGGGGGATGAAAAACTGTTTTTT. Its protein product is CASSRKTGGDEKLFF.

V usage is TRBV11-1 and J usage is TRBJ2-4; 10 positions agree with TRBD2. Germline assignment: CDR1 SGHAT and CDR2 FQDESV (reference sequence). This CDR3 has 15 residues. With 5 bases clipped from V and 5 bases from J, the junction kept 6 bases outside the gene matches. CDR3 amino acids: CASSPSGSAENIQYF. DNA for the CDR3: TGTGCCAGCAGCCCTAGCGGGAGTGCCGAAAACATTCAGTACTTC.

V gene TRBV9 combines with J gene TRBJ1-1, with 7 bases that match TRBD1. The CDR3 runs 17 residues. Germline values: CDR1 SGDLS, CDR2 YYNGEE. The V gene end was trimmed by 5 bases and the J gene end by 0 bases; junction bases not matched to a gene: 13. The CDR3 DNA reads as TGTGCCAGCAGAGGGGGGGACAGTAGCCTGTTGAACACTGAAGCTTTCTTT. This encodes CASRGGDSSLLNTEAFF.